The T cell receptor (beta chain) described here comes from a study of prognosis after radiotherapy for stage I lung cancer. Study-level results: The authors did not determine whether the expanded TCR clones were tumor-specific.

Peripheral blood, in roughly 6.5-milliliter volumes, was drawn at each of two time points. Multiplex PCR, run in two rounds, amplified TCR beta CDR3 from genomic DNA. It was primers specific to each TRBV and TRBJ gene that first-round PCR used. TCRdb recomputed calls from the multiplex PCR reads with MiXCR, one row per CDR3 protein. The table shows roughly 23,000 distinct CDR3 sequences, with around 37% occurring only once. The V gene's germline CDR1 is SNHLY and CDR2 FYNNEI. The CDR3 contains 10 residues. V gave up 6 bases and J gave up 3 bases, with 3 bases separating them. This clonotype was observed many times. Its target is unknown.

The receptor's source is a donor over 45 with non-small cell lung cancer. The source was PBMCs, collected before or after stereotactic body radiation therapy (not recorded which). The genes are TRBV2 and TRBJ2-7; D is unclear. CDR3: CASSDYEQYF. The CDR3 DNA reads TGTGCCAGCAGCGACTACGAGCAGTACTTC.